Reported below is one T cell receptor beta chain. This record belongs to a study of blood T cell repertoires in COVID-19. Study in general: The United States, Italy and Spain supplied acute and convalescent COVID-19 samples. Sample material is recorded as cDNA or gDNA derived from T cells, B-cell-depleted T cells, or PBMCs.

Study processing details: Quantification of nucleated cells was approximated via reference gene primer amplification. Sequencing used immunoSEQ multiplex PCR; TCRdb keeps in-frame clones, though not all of them. That table supplies the V and J calls and clone size; D and trimming were determined from the DNA. The sample contains around 64,000 clones, 70% to 90% of which appear only once. Sequencing input: peripheral blood. The receptor was derived from a man aged 25 to 40 with acute or convalescent COVID-19.

The CDR3 protein is CASSGTGEGETQYF. The CDR3 coding sequence is TGTGCCAGCAGCGGGACAGGGGAGGGGGAGACCCAGTACTTC. The chain carries TRBV28 and TRBJ2-5, with 10 bases identical to TRBD1. V lost 6 bases to trimming and J lost 5 bases; unmatched junction nucleotides: 6. This CDR3 is 14 amino acids long. Germline CDR1 is MDHEN and CDR2 is SYDVKM.